A single sample gave rise to the 18 T cell receptor beta chains below, sequenced in a study of T-cell reconstitution after alpha-beta-depleted transplantation in children. A library of TCRbeta sequences, prepared with unique molecular identifiers, was generated. Via MiXCR, TCRdb re-called the PCR reads, giving one row per CDR3 protein. The table records some 600,000 distinct CDR3 sequences, 13% of them present only once. Specimen: PBMCs, mostly from graft donor cells, collected 360 days after TCRalphabeta/CD19-depleted stem cell transplant. These receptors originate from a male patient between 5 and 17 years old who had a stem cell transplant for acute myeloid leukemia, so the T cells may come from the graft donor.

In its sample, this clonotype was seen a few times. The V and J genes are TRBV28 and TRBJ2-1; maybe TRBD1 (6 bases). V lost 8 bases, J lost 0 bases, and 11 bases lay in between. The CDR3 covers 14 residues. The germline V gene encodes CDR1 MDHEN and CDR2 SYDVKM. The CDR3 bases are TGTGCCAGCCACAGGGTCCCCTCCTACAATGAGCAGTTCTTC. Translation: CASHRVPSYNEQFF. The full variable domain, in which reference TRBV28 and TRBJ2-1 provide the parts outside the CDR3, is DVKVTQSSRYLVKRTGEKVFLECVQDMDHENMFWYRQDPGLGLRLIYFSYDVKMKEKGDIPEGYSVSREKKERFSLILESASTNQTSMYLCASHRVPSYNEQFFGPGTRLTVL.

V gene TRBV20-1 combines with J gene TRBJ2-5, with 9 nucleotides matching TRBD1. Germline CDR1 reads DFQATT; CDR2 reads SNEGSKA (reference sequence). V dropped 0 bases and J dropped 4; count of bases not matched to a gene: 6. The CDR3 covers 15 residues. The CDR3 DNA sequence: TGCAGTGCTAGAGATAAGGAGGACAGGGGAGAGACCCAGTACTTC. It codes for CSARDKEDRGETQYF.

The CDR3 sequence is CASSLRGRAEENEQYF. CDR3 in DNA: TGTGCCAGCAGTTTAAGGGGCAGGGCAGAGGAAAACGAGCAGTACTTC. This chain links TRBV27 with TRBJ2-7, with D perhaps matching TRBD1 (5 bases). The CDR3 runs to 16 residues. The V end was cut by 2 bases, the J end by 5 bases, with 19 bases between. Germline CDR1 reads MNHEY; CDR2 reads SMNVEV (reference sequence).

In its sample, this clonotype was seen a few times. The chain recombines TRBV11-2 with TRBJ2-1, with 8 bases lining up with TRBD2. With V trimmed by 5 bases and J by 4 bases, 7 bases remained unmatched. Germline CDR1 SGHAT, CDR2 FQNNGV. CDR3 length: 15 residues. CDR3 region: CASSQLAGRYNEQFF. CDR3 DNA sequence: TGTGCCAGCAGCCAGCTAGCGGGTCGATACAATGAGCAGTTCTTC. Together with reference TRBV11-2 and TRBJ2-1, the CDR3 gives the full variable domain: EAGVAQSPRYKIIEKRQSVAFWCNPISGHATLYWYQQILGQGPKLLIQFQNNGVVDDSQLPKDRFSAERLKGVDSTLKIQPAKLEDSAVYLCASSQLAGRYNEQFFGPGTRLTVL.

The chain has TRBV25-1 and TRBJ2-5; maybe TRBD2 (6 bases). V was clipped by 4 bases and J by 2 bases, with 8 bases between them. The CDR3 has 13 residues. CDR1 is MGHDK, CDR2 SYGVNS, per germline. For the CDR3, the DNA is TGTGCCAGCAGTGGAGGGACTCAAGAGACCCAGTACTTC. Protein sequence: CASSGGTQETQYF. Full variable domain (missing parts from reference TRBV25-1 and TRBJ2-5): EADIYQTPRYLVIGTGKKITLECSQTMGHDKMYWYQQDPGMELHLIHYSYGVNSTEKGDLSSESTVSRIRTEHFPLTLESARPSHTSQYLCASSGGTQETQYFGPGTRLLVL.

At least ten counts were recorded for this clonotype. The chain uses TRBV12-3 or TRBV12-4 and TRBJ1-5; TRBD1 is a possible D gene (5 bases). The length of the CDR3 is 14 residues. Trimming pared 7 bases from V and 0 bases from J, leaving 10 bases between. The CDR3 DNA reads as TGTGCCAGCACCGAAGGGGTTAGCAATCAGCCCCAGCATTTT. Amino acids: CASTEGVSNQPQHF.

This clonotype was recorded at least ten times. The rearrangement joins TRBV4-3 to TRBJ2-7; D is perhaps TRBD2 (5 bases). CDR1 and CDR2 (germline): LGHNA, YSLEER. Trimming removed 2 bases from V and 3 bases from J, with 23 bases in between. The CDR3 runs 18 residues. The CDR3 DNA follows: TGCGCCAGCAGCCAATTTCTCCCCGGTGCGACTGCGGGCTACGAGCAGTACTTC. Protein sequence: CASSQFLPGATAGYEQYF.

In its sample, this clonotype was seen a few times. The chain joins TRBV20-1 to TRBJ2-3; D may be TRBD1 (6 bases). Between the trimmed V and J ends, which lost 6 bases and 2 bases, there was a span of 12 bases. Germline values: CDR1 DFQATT, CDR2 SNEGSKA (reference sequence). The CDR3 length is 13 residues. The DNA for the CDR3 is TGCAGTGCCAATCAGGGGACCACAGATACGCAGTATTTT. It is translated as CSANQGTTDTQYF.

This clonotype turned up a few times. The V and J genes are TRBV20-1 and TRBJ2-7; 7 bases map to TRBD2. The CDR3 is 15 residues long. The trim removed 5 bases at V and 6 bases at J, leaving 16 bases unmatched. The germline CDR1 and CDR2 sequences are DFQATT and SNEGSKA (reference sequence). In DNA, the CDR3 is TGCAGTGCTCGACATTTAAGCGGGGCGAGGGGCGAGCAGTACTTC. It codes for CSARHLSGARGEQYF.

The chain uses TRBV20-1 and TRBJ1-5; D gene unclear. The CDR3 totals 16 residues. CDR1 and CDR2 from the germline V gene are DFQATT and SNEGSKA (reference sequence). The germline V and J ends were trimmed by 3 bases and 1 base, with 16 bases remaining between them. CDR3 in amino acids: CSASPGRGDSNQPQHF. CDR3 sequence (DNA): TGCAGTGCTAGTCCCGGACGGGGTGACAGCAATCAGCCCCAGCATTTT.

The chain recombines TRBV29-1 with TRBJ2-7, with 12 bases that match TRBD2. V was pared by 5 bases and J by 4 bases, with 12 bases of the junction left unmatched. The length of the CDR3 is 16 residues. The germline V gene encodes CDR1 SQVTM and CDR2 ANQGSEA. The CDR3 loop reads CSVLSSGRVPRYEQYF. In nucleotides, the CDR3 is TGCAGCGTTCTCTCTAGCGGGAGGGTCCCTCGGTACGAGCAGTACTTC.

This clonotype was counted between two and nine times. The CDR3 DNA reads as TGCAGTGCTCCGGGCAATACGCAGTATTTT. It is translated as CSAPGNTQYF. This chain connects TRBV20-1 to TRBJ2-3; D is ambiguous. The germline V and J ends were trimmed by 5 bases and 7 bases, with 7 bases remaining between them. CDR3 size: 10 residues. The germline CDR1 and CDR2 sequences are DFQATT and SNEGSKA (reference sequence).

The chain is built from TRBV29-1 and TRBJ2-3, with D possibly being TRBD1 (5 bases). V shed 6 bases and J shed 0 bases, with 13 bases lying between them. Germline V gene data show CDR1 as SQVTM and CDR2 as ANQGSEA. This CDR3 has 14 residues. The CDR3 is CSVTPTVSTDTQYF. The CDR3 DNA follows: TGCAGCGTAACCCCGACAGTTAGCACAGATACGCAGTATTTT.

This clonotype was recorded a few times. This chain links TRBV28 with TRBJ2-1; weak D call: TRBD2 (6 bases). This CDR3 spans 17 amino acids. V lost 6 bases, J lost 4 bases, and 22 bases lay in between. Per germline, CDR1 MDHEN and CDR2 SYDVKM. The CDR3 coding sequence is TGTGCCAGCAGGCTCCTGGAGCGGGTGACTAATTACAATGAGCAGTTCTTC. This encodes CASRLLERVTNYNEQFF.

The V call is TRBV5-1, the J call TRBJ1-1; D gene ambiguous. Germline V lookup: CDR1 SGHRS, CDR2 YFSETQ. This CDR3 comprises 16 residues. V lost 0 bases, J lost 3 bases, and 15 bases lay in between. In DNA form, the CDR3 reads TGCGCCAGCAGCTTGGACGGGAGTGGATGGTACACTGAAGCTTTCTTT. It codes for CASSLDGSGWYTEAFF.

The V call is TRBV5-1, the J call TRBJ2-5; tentatively, D is TRBD2 (5 bases). Trimming pared 7 bases from V and 5 bases from J, leaving 15 bases between. The germline gives CDR1 SGHRS, CDR2 YFSETQ. This CDR3 is 13 amino acids long. For the CDR3, the DNA is TGCGCCAGCGGCGTACGGGGTGCGGAGACCCAGTACTTC. Its protein product is CASGVRGAETQYF.

The chain links TRBV20-1 to TRBJ2-7; tentatively, D is TRBD2 (5 bases). Germline V gene lookup returns CDR1 DFQATT and CDR2 SNEGSKA (reference sequence). This CDR3 contains 14 residues. Between the trimmed V and J ends, which lost 8 bases and 4 bases, there was a span of 21 bases. As DNA, the CDR3 is TGCAGTCTATCGCGAGGAGGTCCCCCTTACGAGCAGTACTTC. Protein sequence: CSLSRGGPPYEQYF.

The genes are TRBV9 and TRBJ2-1, with 12 positions matching TRBD2. The germline V gene has CDR1 SGDLS and CDR2 YYNGEE. The CDR3 runs to 19 residues. Trimming removed 0 bases from V and 8 bases from J; junction bases left unmatched: 15. The DNA of the CDR3 is TGTGCCAGCAGCGTAGAAGTGGGGCTAGCGGGAGGGTTAAGGTATGAGCAGTTCTTC. It codes for CASSVEVGLAGGLRYEQFF.